This T cell receptor (beta chain) was sequenced for a study of blood T cell repertoires in COVID-19. Looking at the study overall: Collection of acute and convalescent COVID-19 samples took place in the United States, Italy and Spain. In each case, the material was cDNA or gDNA derived from T cells, B-cell-depleted T cells, or PBMCs.

CDR1 and CDR2 from the germline V gene are MNHEY and SVGEGT. V was pared by 4 bases and J by 6 bases, with 10 bases of the junction left unmatched. This CDR3 is built from 15 residues. How the authors handled the data: The authors estimated nucleated cell counts from reference gene primer amplification. Assay used: immunoSEQ multiplex PCR; TCRdb lists only in-frame clones, some missing. V and J calls and clone size are those listed in that table; D and trimming were worked out from the DNA. The sample lists 140,000 to 150,000 clones; about 89% were seen once. The V gene is TRBV6-2 or TRBV6-3, the J gene TRBJ2-7; 9 positions match TRBD1. Material: peripheral blood. The clonotype comes from a man older than 75 with acute or convalescent COVID-19. CDR3: CASSSRDRVLVEQYF. CDR3 in DNA: TGTGCCAGCAGTTCCCGGGACAGGGTATTGGTCGAGCAGTACTTC.